The text below deals with one T cell receptor beta chain. Original data processing: Reference gene primers were amplified, and this amplification served to estimate nucleated cell counts. Here immunoSEQ multiplex PCR was the method, and the copy in TCRdb shows in-frame clones only, minus some. V, J and clone size are taken as reported in that table, and D and trimming were inferred from the DNA itself. The table lists fewer than 150,000 clones, around 88% of them singletons, with roughly 30% in the top ten. This sample was included in a study of blood T cell repertoires in COVID-19. Study in general: COVID-19 samples, acute and convalescent, were from the United States, Italy and Spain. Sample material is recorded as cDNA or gDNA derived from T cells, B-cell-depleted T cells, or PBMCs.

The receptor comes from a human donor in a cohort sampled during active COVID-19. Sequencing used peripheral blood.

The CDR3, as DNA: TGCAGCGTTGCGGGGGGTAACTCCTACGAGCAGTACTTC. Protein product: CSVAGGNSYEQYF. The J gene is TRBJ2-7, the V gene TRBV29-1, with 7 bases aligning to TRBD2. J lost 0 bases, V lost 4 bases, and 3 bases had no gene match. This CDR3 has 13 amino acids. Germline V gene lookup returns CDR1 SQVTM and CDR2 ANQGSEA.